Presented here are 4 T cell receptor beta chains from one specimen sequenced in a study of blood T cell repertoires in COVID-19. Some clones are missing from TCRdb's copy, which holds only in-frame ones; the method was immunoSEQ multiplex PCR. The table has around 130,000 clones, about 90% seen once. The sequenced material came from peripheral blood. These receptors were collected from a man between 60 and 75 years old with active or convalescent COVID-19.

This clone has a handful of counts. At the DNA level, this CDR3 is encoded by other sequences in the same sample as well. The chain uses TRBV6-6 and TRBJ2-7; D is possibly TRBD2 (5 bases). Germline CDR1 MNHNY, CDR2 SVGAGI (reference sequence). This CDR3 is built from 12 residues. Between the trimmed V and J ends, which lost 0 bases and 7 bases, there was a span of 7 bases. CDR3 DNA sequence: TGTGCCAGCAGTTACTCGACGGGGGAGCAGTACTTC. Translated: CASSYSTGEQYF.

A few counts support this clone. This sequence joins TRBV15 and TRBJ2-3; 7 nucleotides match TRBD2. Germline CDR1 reads LNHNV; CDR2 reads YYDKDF (reference sequence). The CDR3 runs to 16 residues. With V trimmed by 1 base and J by 4 bases, 8 bases remained unmatched. The CDR3 coding sequence is TGTGCCACCAGCAGAGGAGGCGGGAGAGGTCCAGATACGCAGTATTTT. This sequence encodes CATSRGGGRGPDTQYF.

The chain uses TRBV6-2 or TRBV6-3 and TRBJ2-1, with TRBD2 matching 7 bases. There are 17 residues in the CDR3. V gave up 5 bases and J gave up 2 bases; unmatched junction bases: 12. Germline CDR1 MNHEY, CDR2 SVGEGT. CDR3 amino acids: CASSGLSGREPYNEQFF. CDR3 DNA: TGTGCCAGCAGTGGCCTTAGTGGGAGGGAGCCCTACAATGAGCAGTTCTTC.

This clone was counted only a few times. This chain joins TRBV27 and TRBJ1-3; the match to TRBD1 covers 7 bases. V shed 5 bases, J shed 1 base, and the junction held 2 bases outside the gene matches. The CDR3 is 14 amino acids. Germline V gene lookup returns CDR1 MNHEY and CDR2 SMNVEV (reference sequence). CDR3 region: CASSLGQSGNTIYF. Written as DNA, the CDR3 is TGTGCCAGCAGTCTGGGACAGTCTGGAAACACCATATATTTT.